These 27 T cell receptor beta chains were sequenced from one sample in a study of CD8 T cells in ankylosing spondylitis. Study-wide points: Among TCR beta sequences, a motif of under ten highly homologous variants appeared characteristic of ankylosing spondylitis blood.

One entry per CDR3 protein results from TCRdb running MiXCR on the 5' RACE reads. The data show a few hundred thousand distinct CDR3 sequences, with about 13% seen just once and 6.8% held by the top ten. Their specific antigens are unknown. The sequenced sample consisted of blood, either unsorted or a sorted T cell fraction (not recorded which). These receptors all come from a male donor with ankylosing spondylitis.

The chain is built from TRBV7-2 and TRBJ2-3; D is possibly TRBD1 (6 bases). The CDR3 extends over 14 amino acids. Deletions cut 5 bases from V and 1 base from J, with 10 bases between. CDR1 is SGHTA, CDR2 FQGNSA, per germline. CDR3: CASSPQGRTDTQYF. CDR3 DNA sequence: TGTGCCAGCAGCCCACAGGGTCGCACAGATACGCAGTATTTT.

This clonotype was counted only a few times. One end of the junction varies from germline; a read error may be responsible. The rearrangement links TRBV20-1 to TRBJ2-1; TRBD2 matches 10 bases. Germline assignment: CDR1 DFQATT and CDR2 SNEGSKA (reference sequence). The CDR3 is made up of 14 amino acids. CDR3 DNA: TGCAGTGCCGCCGTCCCACCACCCGGGACTAGCGTGCACTTC. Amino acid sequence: CSAAVPPPGTSVHF.

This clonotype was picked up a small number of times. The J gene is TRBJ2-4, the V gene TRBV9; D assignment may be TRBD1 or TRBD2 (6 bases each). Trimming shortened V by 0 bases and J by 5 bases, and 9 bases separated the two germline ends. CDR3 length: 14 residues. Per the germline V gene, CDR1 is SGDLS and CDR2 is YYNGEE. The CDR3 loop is CASSVGGAQNIQYF. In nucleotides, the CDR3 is TGTGCCAGCAGCGTAGGGGGGGCCCAAAACATTCAGTACTTC. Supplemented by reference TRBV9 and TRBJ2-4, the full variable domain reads DSGVTQTPKHLITATGQRVTLRCSPRSGDLSVYWYQQSLDQGLQFLIQYYNGEERAKGNILERFSAQQFPDLHSELNLSSLELGDSALYFCASSVGGAQNIQYFGAGTRLSVL.

CDR3 protein: CASRLAGPSGDEQFF. In DNA, the CDR3 is TGTGCCAGCCGACTAGCGGGCCCCTCGGGCGATGAGCAGTTCTTC. The chain recombines TRBV19 with TRBJ2-1; 10 positions match TRBD2. Trimming took 9 bases from V and 8 from J; bases not matched to a gene: 13. CDR1 and CDR2 from the germline V gene are LNHDA and SQIVND (reference sequence). This CDR3 is built from 15 residues.

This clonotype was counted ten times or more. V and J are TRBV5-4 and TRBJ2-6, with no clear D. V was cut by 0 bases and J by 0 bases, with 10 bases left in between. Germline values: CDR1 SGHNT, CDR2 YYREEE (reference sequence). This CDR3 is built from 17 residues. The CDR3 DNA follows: TGTGCCAGCAGCTTGGCCGTTTTACGCTCTGGGGCCAACGTCCTGACTTTC. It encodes CASSLAVLRSGANVLTF.

The CDR3 is CASSLQTTGLDTQYF. The CDR3 coding sequence is TGTGCCAGCAGTCTTCAAACGACAGGTTTAGATACGCAGTATTTT. The V gene is TRBV6-1, the J gene TRBJ2-3; a possible D gene is TRBD1 (6 bases). V was clipped by 5 bases and J by 5 bases, with 17 bases between them. Germline V CDR1 and CDR2: MNHNS, SASEGT. The CDR3 loop spans 15 amino acids.

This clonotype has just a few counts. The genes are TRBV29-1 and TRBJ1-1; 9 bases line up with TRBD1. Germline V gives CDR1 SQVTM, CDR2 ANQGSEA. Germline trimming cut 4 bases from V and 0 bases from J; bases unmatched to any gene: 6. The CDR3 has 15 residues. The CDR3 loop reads CSVGRDRDMNTEAFF. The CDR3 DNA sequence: TGCAGCGTTGGTCGGGACAGGGACATGAACACTGAAGCTTTCTTT.

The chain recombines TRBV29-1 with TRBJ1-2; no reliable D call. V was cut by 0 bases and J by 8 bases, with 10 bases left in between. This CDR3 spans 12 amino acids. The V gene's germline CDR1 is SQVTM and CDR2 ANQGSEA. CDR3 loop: CSVEDPREGYTF. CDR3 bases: TGCAGCGTTGAAGATCCAAGGGAGGGCTACACCTTC.

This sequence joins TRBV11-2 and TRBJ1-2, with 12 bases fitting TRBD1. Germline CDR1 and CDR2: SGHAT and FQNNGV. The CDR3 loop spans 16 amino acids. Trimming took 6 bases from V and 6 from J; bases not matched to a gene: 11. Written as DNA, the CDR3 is TGTGCCAGCAGGCGGGGACAGGGGGCGGATTACCATGGCTACACCTTC. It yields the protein CASRRGQGADYHGYTF. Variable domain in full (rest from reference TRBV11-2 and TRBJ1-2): EAGVAQSPRYKIIEKRQSVAFWCNPISGHATLYWYQQILGQGPKLLIQFQNNGVVDDSQLPKDRFSAERLKGVDSTLKIQPAKLEDSAVYLCASRRGQGADYHGYTFGSGTRLTVV.

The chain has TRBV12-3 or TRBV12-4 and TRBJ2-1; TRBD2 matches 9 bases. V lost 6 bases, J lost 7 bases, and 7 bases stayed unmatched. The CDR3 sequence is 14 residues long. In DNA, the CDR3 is TGTGCCAGCAGCCCCCTTGGACTAGCGAATGAGCAGTTCTTC. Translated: CASSPLGLANEQFF.

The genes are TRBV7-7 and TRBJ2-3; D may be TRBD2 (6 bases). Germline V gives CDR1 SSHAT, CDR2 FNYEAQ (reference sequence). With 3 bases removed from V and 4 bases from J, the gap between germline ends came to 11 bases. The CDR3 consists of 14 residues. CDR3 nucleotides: TGTGCCAGCAGCTTTGGGGGGTTTGCAGATACGCAGTATTTT. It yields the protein CASSFGGFADTQYF.

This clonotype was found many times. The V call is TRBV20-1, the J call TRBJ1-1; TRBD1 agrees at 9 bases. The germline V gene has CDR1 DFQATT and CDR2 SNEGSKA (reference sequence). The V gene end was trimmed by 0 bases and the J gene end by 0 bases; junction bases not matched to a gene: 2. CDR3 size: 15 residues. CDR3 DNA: TGCAGTGCTAGAGATCGGGACAGGGTGAACACTGAAGCTTTCTTT. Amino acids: CSARDRDRVNTEAFF.

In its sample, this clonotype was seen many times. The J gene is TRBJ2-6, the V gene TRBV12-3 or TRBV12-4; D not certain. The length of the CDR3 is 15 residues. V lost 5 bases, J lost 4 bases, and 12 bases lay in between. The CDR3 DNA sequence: TGTGCCAGCAGTCCCGAGGTCCTCGGGGCCAACGTCCTGACTTTC. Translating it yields CASSPEVLGANVLTF.

The CDR3, as DNA: TGTGCCAGCAGCTCACTGACTAGCGGGAGTATATATGAGCAGTTCTTC. The encoded protein is CASSSLTSGSIYEQFF. The chain uses TRBV11-2 and TRBJ2-1, with TRBD2 identical over 12 bases. V gave up 4 bases and J gave up 8 bases; unmatched junction bases: 9. Germline CDR1 and CDR2: SGHAT and FQNNGV. This CDR3 region has 16 residues.

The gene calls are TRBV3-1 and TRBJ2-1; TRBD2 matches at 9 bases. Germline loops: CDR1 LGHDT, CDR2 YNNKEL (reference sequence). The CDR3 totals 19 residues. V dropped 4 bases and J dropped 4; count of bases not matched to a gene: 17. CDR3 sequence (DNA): TGTGCCAGCAGCCCGCAAGGGGGTTTTGGGCGGGAGGGATACAATGAGCAGTTCTTC. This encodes CASSPQGGFGREGYNEQFF.

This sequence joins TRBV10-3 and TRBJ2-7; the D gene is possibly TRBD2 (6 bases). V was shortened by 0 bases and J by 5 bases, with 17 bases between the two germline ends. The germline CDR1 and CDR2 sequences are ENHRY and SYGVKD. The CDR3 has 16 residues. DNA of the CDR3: TGTGCCATCAGTGAGTCTTGGGGGGAGGCTGGCCACGAGCAGTACTTC. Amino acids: CAISESWGEAGHEQYF.

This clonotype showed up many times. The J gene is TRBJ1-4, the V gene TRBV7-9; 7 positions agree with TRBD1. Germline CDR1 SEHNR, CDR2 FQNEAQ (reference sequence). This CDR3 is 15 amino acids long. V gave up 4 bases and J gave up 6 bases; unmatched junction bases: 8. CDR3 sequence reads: CASSSPSGGDEKLFF. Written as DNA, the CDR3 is TGTGCCAGCAGCTCCCCTTCAGGGGGGGATGAAAAACTGTTTTTT.

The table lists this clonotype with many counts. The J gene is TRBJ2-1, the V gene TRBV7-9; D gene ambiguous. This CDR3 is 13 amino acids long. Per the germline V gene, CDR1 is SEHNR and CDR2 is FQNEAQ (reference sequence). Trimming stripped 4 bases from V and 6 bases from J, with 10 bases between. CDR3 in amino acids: CASSSSQTNEQFF. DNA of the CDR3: TGTGCCAGCAGCTCCAGTCAGACCAATGAGCAGTTCTTC. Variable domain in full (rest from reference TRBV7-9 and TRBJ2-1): DTGVSQNPRHKITKRGQNVTFRCDPISEHNRLYWYRQTLGQGPEFLTYFQNEAQLEKSRLLSDRFSAERPKGSFSTLEIQRTEQGDSAMYLCASSSSQTNEQFFGPGTRLTVL.

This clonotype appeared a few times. The CDR3, as DNA: TGTGCCAGCACCTCGGGAGCAGGGGGCTTTACCGGGGAGCTGTTTTTT. The encoded protein is CASTSGAGGFTGELFF. The V and J genes are TRBV12-3 or TRBV12-4 and TRBJ2-2; 8 bases fit TRBD1. The CDR3 is made up of 16 amino acids. The V and J ends lost 7 bases and 5 bases, in that order; junction bases with no gene match: 12.

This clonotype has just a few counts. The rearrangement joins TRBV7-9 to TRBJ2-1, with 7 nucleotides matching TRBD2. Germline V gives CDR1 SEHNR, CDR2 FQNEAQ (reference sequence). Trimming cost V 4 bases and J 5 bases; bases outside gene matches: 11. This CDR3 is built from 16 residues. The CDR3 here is CASSSVGGPSHNEQFF. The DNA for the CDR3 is TGTGCCAGCAGCTCGGTGGGAGGGCCCTCGCACAATGAGCAGTTCTTC.

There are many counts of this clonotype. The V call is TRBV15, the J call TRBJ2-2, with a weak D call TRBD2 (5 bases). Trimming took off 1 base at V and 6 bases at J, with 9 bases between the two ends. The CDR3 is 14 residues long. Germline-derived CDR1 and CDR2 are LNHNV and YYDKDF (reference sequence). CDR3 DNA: TGTGCCACCAGCAGAGTGTCGAGGGCCGGGGAGCTGTTTTTT. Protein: CATSRVSRAGELFF.

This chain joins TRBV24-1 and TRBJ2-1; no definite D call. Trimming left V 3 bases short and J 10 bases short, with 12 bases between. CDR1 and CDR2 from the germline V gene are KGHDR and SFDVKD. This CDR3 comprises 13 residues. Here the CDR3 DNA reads TGTGCCACCAGTGATGCCGACTTCCGCGAGCAGTTCTTC. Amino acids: CATSDADFREQFF.

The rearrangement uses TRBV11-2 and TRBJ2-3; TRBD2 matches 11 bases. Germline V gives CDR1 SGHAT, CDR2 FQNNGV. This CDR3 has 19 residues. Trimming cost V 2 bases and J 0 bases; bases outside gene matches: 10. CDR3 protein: CASSLLGIAGGFSTDTQYF. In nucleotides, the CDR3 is TGTGCCAGCAGCTTACTGGGAATAGCGGGAGGGTTTAGCACAGATACGCAGTATTTT.

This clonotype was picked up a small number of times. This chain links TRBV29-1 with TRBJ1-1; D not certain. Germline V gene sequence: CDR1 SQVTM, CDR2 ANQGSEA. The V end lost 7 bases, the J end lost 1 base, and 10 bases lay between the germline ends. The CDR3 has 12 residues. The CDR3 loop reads CSGEPANTEAFF. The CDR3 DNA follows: TGCAGCGGAGAACCGGCGAACACTGAAGCTTTCTTT.

As DNA, the CDR3 is TGTGCCAGCAGTCACCCAGGGCGGGATATAAACATTCAGTACTTC. It yields the protein CASSHPGRDINIQYF. The chain carries TRBV4-2 and TRBJ2-4; the D gene is possibly TRBD2 (6 bases). The ends were cut back, 6 bases at V and 6 bases at J, with 18 bases in the middle. The CDR3 extends over 15 amino acids. CDR1 and CDR2 (germline): LGHNA, YNFKEQ.

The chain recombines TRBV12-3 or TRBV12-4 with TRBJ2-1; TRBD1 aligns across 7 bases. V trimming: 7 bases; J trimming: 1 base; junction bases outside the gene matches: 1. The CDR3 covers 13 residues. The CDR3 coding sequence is TGTGCCAGCATACAGGGGTCCTACAATGAGCAGTTCTTC. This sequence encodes CASIQGSYNEQFF.

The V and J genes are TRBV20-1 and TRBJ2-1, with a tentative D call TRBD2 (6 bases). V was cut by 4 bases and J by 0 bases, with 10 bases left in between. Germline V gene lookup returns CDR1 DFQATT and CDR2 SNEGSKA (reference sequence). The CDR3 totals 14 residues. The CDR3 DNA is TGCAGTGCTATGGGGGGAAGCTCCTACAATGAGCAGTTCTTC. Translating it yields CSAMGGSSYNEQFF.